Following are 12 T cell receptor beta chains from one sample sequenced in a study of early T cells in non-severe SARS-CoV-2 infection. TCRdb reanalysed the 5' RACE reads using MiXCR and keeps one entry per CDR3 protein. The repertoire has tens of thousands of distinct CDR3 sequences, 8% to 13% of them found once; the top ten carry roughly 4.7%. Input material: whole blood. These receptors originate from an adult who was a healthcare worker with PCR-confirmed SARS-CoV-2 infection or an uninfected control (not recorded which).

This clonotype has at least ten counts. V gene TRBV5-1 combines with J gene TRBJ1-3; D may be TRBD1 (5 bases). V gave up 4 bases and J gave up 1 base, with 12 bases separating them. CDR3 size: 15 residues. CDR1 and CDR2 from the germline V gene are SGHRS and YFSETQ. CDR3 region: CASSPQQGSGNTIYF. DNA of the CDR3: TGCGCCAGCAGCCCGCAGCAGGGATCTGGAAACACCATATATTTT.

This chain joins TRBV15 and TRBJ2-1, with D maybe TRBD1 (6 bases). The CDR3 has 16 residues. CDR1 and CDR2 from the germline V gene are LNHNV and YYDKDF (reference sequence). V was cut by 2 bases and J by 5 bases, with 16 bases left in between. The CDR3 DNA follows: TGTGCCACCAGCAGATTGGGGACACGAGGAAACAATGAGCAGTTCTTC. Translation gives CATSRLGTRGNNEQFF.

This clonotype was observed a handful of times. The J gene is TRBJ2-6, the V gene TRBV19; TRBD2 matches at 11 bases. Germline trimming cut 7 bases from V and 4 bases from J; bases unmatched to any gene: 15. The CDR3 spans 19 residues. Germline-derived CDR1 and CDR2 are LNHDA and SQIVND (reference sequence). The CDR3 sequence is CASMRLAGHLWEGANVLTF. DNA of the CDR3: TGTGCCAGTATGAGACTAGCGGGGCACCTTTGGGAAGGGGCCAACGTCCTGACTTTC.

There are a few counts of this clonotype. V and J are TRBV12-3 or TRBV12-4 and TRBJ1-1; D gene ambiguous. CDR3 size: 15 residues. Trimming shortened V by 7 bases and J by 6 bases, and 21 bases separated the two germline ends. This chain's CDR3 is CASNPGRARASEAFF. CDR3 DNA sequence: TGTGCCAGCAACCCCGGTAGGGCACGAGCTTCTGAAGCTTTCTTT.

Ten or more counts support this clonotype. CDR3 DNA sequence: TGCAGTGCTAGAAGGCAGGGAGGCACTGAAGCTTTCTTT. It specifies CSARRQGGTEAFF. The V gene is TRBV20-1, the J gene TRBJ1-1, with D perhaps TRBD1 (5 bases). V was cut by 2 bases and J by 4 bases, with 11 bases left in between. From germline, CDR1 is DFQATT and CDR2 SNEGSKA (reference sequence). This CDR3 region has 13 residues.

This clonotype showed up many times. V gene TRBV4-2 combines with J gene TRBJ2-1, with 16 bases aligning to TRBD2. The CDR3 is made up of 17 amino acids. J lost 7 bases, V lost 0 bases, and 3 bases had no gene match. In germline, CDR1 is LGHNA, CDR2 YNFKEQ. This CDR3 reads CASSQEGLAGGGNEQFF. The CDR3 DNA reads as TGTGCCAGCAGCCAAGAGGGACTAGCGGGAGGGGGGAATGAGCAGTTCTTC.

This clonotype came up many times. J is TRBJ2-1 and V is TRBV4-2; TRBD1 aligns across 7 bases. The trim removed 7 bases at V and 5 bases at J, leaving 8 bases unmatched. The CDR3 totals 14 residues. Germline CDR1 and CDR2: LGHNA and YNFKEQ. CDR3 nucleotide sequence: TGTGCCAGCAACCGGGACAGAGGAGACAATGAGCAGTTCTTC. It codes for CASNRDRGDNEQFF.

The table lists this clonotype with a few counts. The chain links TRBV7-9 to TRBJ1-1, with D unresolved. Germline CDR1 reads SEHNR; CDR2 reads FQNEAQ (reference sequence). The V and J ends lost 5 bases and 3 bases respectively, with 4 bases between them. This CDR3 is 11 amino acids long. CDR3: CASSTYTEAFF. CDR3 bases: TGTGCCAGCAGCACCTACACTGAAGCTTTCTTT. Full variable domain (remainder filled in from reference TRBV7-9 and TRBJ1-1): DTGVSQNPRHKITKRGQNVTFRCDPISEHNRLYWYRQTLGQGPEFLTYFQNEAQLEKSRLLSDRFSAERPKGSFSTLEIQRTEQGDSAMYLCASSTYTEAFFGQGTRLTVV.

This clonotype was recorded at least ten times. The chain links TRBV29-1 to TRBJ2-1; D ambiguous. Trimming took off 4 bases at V and 1 base at J, with 2 bases between the two ends. The germline V gene encodes CDR1 SQVTM and CDR2 ANQGSEA. This CDR3 contains 11 residues. CDR3 coding DNA: TGCAGCGTTGGATCCTACAATGAGCAGTTCTTC. It encodes CSVGSYNEQFF.

The sample holds a few counts of this clonotype. The V gene is TRBV6-1, the J gene TRBJ1-1, with 7 bases lining up with TRBD1. Losses at the gene ends were 7 bases for V and 4 bases for J; bases not matched to a gene: 9. CDR1 is MNHNS and CDR2 is SASEGT in the germline V gene. This CDR3 contains 14 residues. The CDR3 spells CASTSQGGGTEAFF. For the CDR3, the DNA is TGTGCCAGCACGAGTCAGGGGGGGGGCACTGAAGCTTTCTTT.

This clonotype was seen at least ten times. V is TRBV5-6 and J is TRBJ2-1; D ambiguous. V shed 2 bases and J shed 15 bases, with 12 bases lying between them. Germline loops: CDR1 SGHDT, CDR2 YYEEEE. The CDR3 loop spans 11 amino acids. CDR3 sequence: CASSFGQVLFF. CDR3 nucleotides: TGTGCCAGCAGCTTTGGGCAGGTCCTGTTCTTC.

This clonotype came up a few times. This sequence joins TRBV27 and TRBJ2-1, with TRBD1 matching 8 bases. V shed 6 bases and J 5 bases; nucleotides not matched to a gene: 6. CDR3 length: 14 amino acids. Germline-derived CDR1 and CDR2 are MNHEY and SMNVEV (reference sequence). CDR3 protein: CASRAGGVNNEQFF. In nucleotides, the CDR3 is TGTGCCAGCAGGGCAGGGGGCGTAAACAATGAGCAGTTCTTC.